Below, 5 T cell receptor beta chains from the same sample are listed, as sequenced in a study of T cell responses to AZD1222 COVID-19 vaccine. Only in-frame clones appear in the TCRdb table, and some are missing; sequencing was by immunoSEQ multiplex PCR. This table has approximately 140,000 clones, 85% to 95% appearing once. The sample consisted of peripheral blood, taken on day 0 of AZD1222 vaccination. These TCRs come from an adult in good health.

This rearrangement joins TRBV30 to TRBJ1-1; no firm D call. This CDR3 comprises 13 residues. Germline V lookup: CDR1 GTSNPN, CDR2 SVGIG (reference sequence). V was pared by 2 bases and J by 1 base, with 8 bases between. The CDR3 region is CAWSTMANTEAFF. The CDR3 DNA sequence: TGTGCCTGGAGTACGATGGCGAACACTGAAGCTTTCTTT.

V and J are TRBV12-5 and TRBJ2-1; 9 positions match TRBD2. V shed 1 base and J 7 bases; nucleotides not matched to a gene: 5. Germline-derived CDR1 and CDR2 are LGHNT and FRNRAP. The CDR3 extends over 15 amino acids. This CDR3 reads CASGLGLAVGNEQFF. The CDR3 DNA reads TGTGCTAGTGGTTTGGGACTAGCGGTGGGGAATGAGCAGTTCTTC.

The V and J genes are TRBV19 and TRBJ1-4, with a weak D call TRBD1 (5 bases). The CDR3 is 15 residues long. Deletions cut 5 bases from V and 8 bases from J, with 18 bases between. Germline V lookup: CDR1 LNHDA, CDR2 SQIVND (reference sequence). CDR3 bases: TGTGCCAGTAGTTCCCTTCAGGGTTCGGGGGAAAAACTGTTTTTT. Translating gives CASSSLQGSGEKLFF.

V is TRBV5-1 and J is TRBJ2-1; TRBD2 is a possible D gene (6 bases). V lost 0 bases and J lost 4, with 8 bases in between. CDR3 length: 14 amino acids. Germline lookup yields CDR1 SGHRS and CDR2 YFSETQ. This CDR3 is CASSLGGEYNEQFF. The CDR3 nucleotides read TGCGCCAGCAGCTTGGGCGGGGAGTACAATGAGCAGTTCTTC.

V usage is TRBV5-1 and J usage is TRBJ2-7; D gene ambiguous. Germline V gene lookup returns CDR1 SGHRS and CDR2 YFSETQ. Trimming shortened V by 6 bases and J by 3 bases, and 10 bases separated the two germline ends. The CDR3 is 12 residues long. The CDR3 DNA reads as TGCGCCAGCAAGGTTTGCTTCTACGAGCAGTACGTC. This gives the protein CASKVCFYEQYV.